This TCR beta chain was profiled in a study of CD8 T cells in ankylosing spondylitis (dated by TCRdb to about 2017). Notes on the research overall: The study profiled T cell receptor beta repertoires in healthy donors and ankylosing spondylitis patients to find disease-linked TCR variants. The full study cohort comprised about 24 ankylosing spondylitis patients and 85 to 120 healthy donors. Samples of peripheral blood were taken, and for ankylosing spondylitis patients, synovial fluid was collected as well. Results and caveats for the whole study, not just this receptor: Some of the motif variants had been reported before in the synovial fluid and blood of reactive arthritis patients, a finding that suggests common disease-initiation mechanisms. A TCR beta motif made up of under ten highly homologous amino acid variants appeared to be characteristic of blood from ankylosing spondylitis patients. The disease-linked clones showed a CD8+ phenotype and occurred at relatively low frequencies in peripheral blood. Significant enrichment of the disease-linked clones was reported in matched synovial fluid samples from ankylosing spondylitis patients.

About this clonotype itself: This clone's antigen is unknown. No base quality values were provided; no much bigger clone lies one nucleotide off.

Sequenced on an Illumina HiSeq 2500. TCR beta libraries were prepared by quantitative 5'-RACE with molecular barcodes. The original methods were these. A new computational method based on a probabilistic model of VDJ rearrangement was used to identify disease-linked TCR variants. TCRdb's own reprocessing of the public reads used fastp at Q25 and MiXCR and kept productive beta chains. Each entry is one CDR3 protein sequence, shown with its most common DNA and genes. The V and J calls were determined by TCRdb, not by the authors. Present in this sample are hundreds of thousands of distinct CDR3 sequences, about 24% of which were seen just once. The top ten clones comprise about 0.9% of the sample. The CDR3 runs 15 amino acids, cysteine and phenylalanine included. Of all the DNA, just the CDR3 is kept, 45 bases in frame from base 1. V loses 2 bases at its end and J loses 3 bases; junction bases beyond the gene matches: 7.

The TCR was taken from a male donor with ankylosing spondylitis. The chain is assembled from TRBV12-3 or TRBV12-4 and TRBJ2-7, with 7 central nucleotides matching TRBD2. Sequenced: blood, either unsorted or a sorted T cell fraction (not recorded which). The sequenced DNA: TGTGCCAGCAGTTTATTCCCTGGGAGGGACTACGAGCAGTACTTC. Its coded protein is CASSLFPGRDYEQYF.